Sequencing of this T cell receptor beta chain was carried out in a study of cytomegalovirus exposure and HLA in healthy donors (dated by TCRdb to between 2016 and 2019). Turning to the overall study: According to an earlier analysis of several hundred of the donors, about 170 million T cells yielded 100 million or so unique TCR beta sequences and 276 Gb of sequence data. The T cell repertoires of 670 or so subjects were profiled by immunosequencing and related to cytomegalovirus serostatus. An early release covering roughly 580 HLA-typed donors comprised about 300 gigabases of sequencing data and tens of millions of unique TCR sequences. Among the roughly 400 genotyped donors, 75% to 90% belonged to the genetic ancestry cluster associated with self-reported Caucasian donors. A later analysis re-analyzed previously published TCR beta repertoires from roughly 690 donors and added high-resolution HLA genotyping to study TCR occurrence patterns. Donor age, sex, ethnicity and CMV serostatus were compiled together with the repertoire data. Four or five DR-DQ haplotypes were handled as single units for association and clustering because linkage in the cohort was strong. The study combined high-throughput TCR immunosequencing, statistical association of individual TCRs with disease status, and machine learning to predict cytomegalovirus infection status. In the later analysis, no new phenotypic data were used to find candidate immune exposures; instead, reliance was placed on TCR beta sequences and their occurrence across donors. Along with the roughly 610-subject first cohort, a separate validation cohort of over 90 different subjects was used. To decide whether each TCR beta V gene segment behaved as functional or pseudogenic, an earlier analysis of some 580 of the donors relied on high-throughput TCR beta sequencing. Genome-wide SNP genotypes for about 65% of the 666 donors were used in a later genetic analysis, which treated that subset as a discovery cohort. Both class I and class II loci were covered by HLA typing, at four-digit resolution. All discovery cohort repertoires had been generated on a single sequencing platform. The aim of the study was to test whether cataloging public T cell receptors could identify signatures of past pathogen exposure. The number of donors typed differed by locus, with about 629-630 for A, B, C, DRB1 and DQB1, approximately 500 for DQA1, approximately 580 for DPA1, and 450 to 480 for DPB1. Among roughly 400 genotyped donors of the cohort, an average of approximately 240,000 unique TCR beta nucleotide sequences was sequenced per donor, of which about 18% were non-productive. Beyond this particular receptor, the publication reports: A few of the identified cytomegalovirus-associated TCR beta chains were confirmed in vitro to be specific for cytomegalovirus antigens. A total of 150 to 200 TCR beta chains were listed by the study as associated with cytomegalovirus. Assigning TCR associations to individual alleles was difficult when HLA alleles, especially DR and DQ, strongly co-occurred. Correlated functional status among segregating V segments might reflect linkage disequilibrium, but an unknown experimental factor could not be ruled out. The presence/absence analyses assumed that sequencing depth was roughly uniform across donors, and that assumption may not be true. Only TCR beta chains were sequenced in this cohort, and the absence of alpha or paired-chain data limited detectable features. The authors suggested that the approach could potentially be generalized to other disease states and immunological phenotypes. The only immune exposure information available for the cohort was CMV serostatus. V-gene and J-gene trimming of TCR beta chains was associated with a missense DCLRE1C variant in a later genetic analysis, and the association was replicated in an independent cohort. Specific HLA alleles were associated with 15,000 to 20,000 TCR beta sequences at a false discovery rate of 0.05 in a later analysis. The classifier was reported to diagnose cytomegalovirus status with high specificity and sensitivity in both the original cohort and the validation cohort. HLA typing was unavailable for some donors at each locus, so association tests used only the typed subset. A further reported finding was that TCR beta sequences accurately predicted the HLA-A and HLA-B alleles for most subjects in the first cohort. Fewer than 20 rarely observed V segments, including chromosome 9 orphons, were excluded from the earlier analysis of approximately 500 of the donors because counts were too low. In an earlier analysis of 587 of the donors, most TCR beta V segments appeared in productive rearrangements about 87% or about 30% of the time, broadly matching IMGT annotations. According to a later analysis, parvovirus B19, influenza, CMV and Epstein-Barr virus appeared linked to several top co-occurrence clusters. Some IMGT-functional V segments, including TRBV6-2 and TRBV6-3, could not be distinguished by the 87-base-pair reads and were therefore excluded. A group of highly shared sequence variants was considered likely to be a technical artifact of the sequencing pipeline. According to a later analysis, TCR association rates differed among HLA loci, with DRB1 alleles showing the most associated TCRs and HLA-C alleles showing the fewest. Most TCR sequences were seen in very few donors, while some public TCRs were found in many individuals. In a later analysis, HLA-associated TCR beta chains were found to be more clonally expanded and to have lower generation probabilities than equally common non-associated chains. According to a later analysis, most CMV-associated TCR beta chains appeared to be HLA-restricted, and the HLA associations seemed to be driven largely by CMV exposure. A later genetic analysis reported fewer N-insertions in productive TCRs among donors in an Asian-associated ancestry cluster than the approximately 700-donor mean.

The cohort consisted of 666 healthy bone marrow donors. At the time of sampling, every cohort member was nominally healthy, though immune exposures that went unrecorded were likely present. The donor tested CMV seropositive and was one of the 289 seropositive cohort members. Each donor provided a peripheral blood sample, and peripheral blood mononuclear cells were used for TCR beta sequencing. Genomic DNA was extracted from the blood cell samples with the Qiagen DNeasy Blood Extraction Kit. The library relied on the immunoSEQ multiplex PCR assay. The multiplex PCR relied on a mix of 60 forward primers for TCR Vbeta segments and 13 reverse primers for TCR Jbeta segments. A multiplex PCR assay on genomic DNA amplified the CDR3 region of rearranged TCR beta genes. On the Illumina HiSeq System, the amplified TCR beta libraries were sequenced as 87-base-pair reads. Under the source paper's analysis protocol: Across the 640 or so repertoires, a later analysis counted 60 million to 90 million unique TCR beta chains, 8.5 million to 12 million of which were shared by at least two donors. To remove PCR and sequencing errors, raw reads were error-corrected and collapsed into unique sequences using a nearest-neighbor algorithm that merged closely related sequences. To assign V, D and J gene segments, CDR3 sequences were aligned to IMGT reference sequences. Each retained sequence needed at least a six-nucleotide match to both a V gene segment and a J gene segment. A rearrangement was called productive if the CDR3 had no stop codons and remained in frame with V and J, and every other rearrangement was called non-productive. Following IMGT convention, CDR3 was defined as the stretch from the second conserved V-encoded cysteine to the conserved J-encoded phenylalanine. Sequences without an unambiguous match to a single V gene segment were excluded from the earlier analysis of approximately 560 of the donors. In an earlier analysis of several hundred of the donors, V segments were called functional above 56.7% productive rearrangements and were called segregating when the between-donor standard deviation exceeded 5%. A statistical classification framework was developed to diagnose cytomegalovirus status using the catalog of TCR beta chain sequences. V and J gene assignment, in a later analysis, came from comparing TCR nucleotide sequences with IMGT/GENE-DB human TR gene sequences. Using the TCRdist pipeline, a later analysis assigned CDR3 sequences along with most-parsimonious VDJ recombination scenarios. In a later analysis, each TCR beta chain was defined by its CDR3 amino acid sequence together with its V-gene family, and reads lacking a unique V-gene family were excluded. In a later analysis, 550 to 650 highly shared, low-generation-probability nucleotide sequences were removed to address suspected cross-contamination and a sequencing artifact. For each public chain, a later analysis derived a clonal expansion index from normalized ranks of inferred template counts within each repertoire. A later analysis computed generation probabilities with a VDJ recombination model fitted to out-of-frame rearrangements, and checked the results against IGoR. In a later analysis, TCR-TCR, TCR-HLA and TCR-CMV co-occurrence was scored with hypergeometric tests, and a repertoire-size bias correction was applied to TCR pairs. To estimate false discovery rates, a later analysis permuted the HLA or CMV assignments 20 times. In a later analysis, co-occurring TCRs were grouped with DBSCAN, and TCRdist sequence similarity was added when clustering was performed within HLA-allele-positive subsets. Repertoires with fewer than 30,000 or more than 120,000 public chains, plus five repertoires with anomalous nucleotide sharing, were excluded from co-occurrence clustering. TCRdb provides this immuneACCESS table in a form limited to in-frame rearrangements. Some clones are lacking; in checked studies, under half of them reflect an unresolved V gene, and why the rest are absent is not known. The D gene and trimming were derived from the DNA, and the V and J assignments and clone size from that table. The sample table shows around 100,000 clones, and about 9.4% are seen once. 5.8% of the sample belongs to the ten largest clones.

As encoded in the germline V gene, CDR1 is SNHLY while CDR2 is FYNNEI. Trimming removed 7 bases from V and 2 bases from J; the gene matches leave 6 bases unexplained. The CDR3 starts with the cysteine, ends with the phenylalanine, and has 14 residues. The CDR3 DNA has 42 bases and is translated from base 1. This clone was seen at least ten times. Its antigen remains unidentified. Per-base qualities were not stored, and no clone one base away is much larger. The chain links TRBV2 with TRBJ2-3, with TRBD1 matching 7 junction bases. The source is a middle-aged man in good health and CMV-seropositive. Source material: PBMCs. The nucleotide sequence is TGTGCCAGCAAATCCGGGACAGACACAGATACGCAGTATTTT. Translation gives CASKSGTDTDTQYF.